This entry lists 6 T cell receptor beta chains sequenced from one sample in a study of T cell responses to AZD1222 COVID-19 vaccine. Profiled with immunoSEQ multiplex PCR; TCRdb holds only in-frame clones, not every one. The top ten clones hold about 1.9% of a sample with fewer than 200,000 clones, over 80% of them seen once. The sequences come from peripheral blood, collected on day 0 of AZD1222 vaccination. These receptors all stem from an adult in good health.

The chain combines TRBV30 with TRBJ1-1; TRBD1 might be the D (5 bases). In germline, CDR1 is GTSNPN, CDR2 SVGIG (reference sequence). The germline V and J ends were trimmed by 3 bases and 5 bases, with 13 bases remaining between them. The CDR3 runs to 13 residues. The DNA of the CDR3 is TGTGCCTGGAGCGCCGGGGCACGGACTGAAGCTTTCTTT. Amino acids: CAWSAGARTEAFF.

This clone was recorded once. This sequence joins TRBV19 and TRBJ1-1, with D unresolved. The germline CDR1 and CDR2 sequences are LNHDA and SQIVND (reference sequence). This CDR3 is 15 amino acids long. Deletions cut 4 bases from V and 1 base from J, with 13 bases between. The CDR3 DNA reads as TGTGCCAGTAGTACGCCCCAAGCAGGGAACACTGAAGCTTTCTTT. This codes for CASSTPQAGNTEAFF.

This clone was detected once. J is TRBJ2-1 and V is TRBV5-4, with a possible D match to TRBD1 (6 bases). Trimming pared 4 bases from V and 5 bases from J, leaving 7 bases between. Germline CDR1 SGHNT, CDR2 YYREEE (reference sequence). CDR3 length: 12 amino acids. DNA of the CDR3: TGTGCCAGCAGCGCAGGGGACAATGAGCAGTTCTTC. Residues: CASSAGDNEQFF.

This chain uses TRBV27 with TRBJ2-5; 7 bases are shared with TRBD1. Trimming removed 5 bases from V and 5 bases from J; junction bases left unmatched: 11. In germline, CDR1 is MNHEY, CDR2 SMNVEV (reference sequence). There are 15 residues in the CDR3. In DNA, the CDR3 is TGTGCCAGCAGTCCCGGACAGGTCTCTATTGAGACCCAGTACTTC. This encodes CASSPGQVSIETQYF.

V usage is TRBV5-6 and J usage is TRBJ1-2; TRBD1 might be the D (6 bases). V dropped 2 bases and J dropped 5 bases, with 13 bases sitting between them. Looked up from germline, CDR1 is SGHDT and CDR2 is YYEEEE. This CDR3 region has 14 residues. Here the CDR3 DNA reads TGTGCCAGCAGCTTAGAGGACAGAATTTATGGCTACACCTTC. The encoded protein is CASSLEDRIYGYTF.

The J gene is TRBJ1-3, the V gene TRBV28; the D is unclear. CDR1 MDHEN and CDR2 SYDVKM come from the germline V gene. This CDR3 region has 14 residues. Trimming took off 5 bases at V and 4 bases at J, with 12 bases between the two ends. Written as DNA, the CDR3 is TGTGCCAGCAGTCCCCTTATTGGGGGAAACACCATATATTTT. This sequence encodes CASSPLIGGNTIYF.